The 29 T cell receptor beta chains below were found in one sample sequenced in a study of T cells and Merkel cell carcinoma outcomes. Libraries were prepared by immunoSEQ multiplex PCR; TCRdb keeps only in-frame clonotypes and omits some of them. Among roughly 15,000 clones listed, roughly 76% were seen once. The sequencing input was tumor tissue from Merkel cell carcinoma. The receptors were sampled from a human donor with Merkel cell carcinoma.

The rearrangement links TRBV10-3 to TRBJ2-7; 9 nucleotides line up with TRBD2. Germline loops: CDR1 ENHRY, CDR2 SYGVKD. This CDR3 comprises 13 residues. V was pared by 7 bases and J by 6 bases, with 7 bases of the junction left unmatched. CDR3 in DNA: TGTGCCATCACTCCTAGCGGGATTGGCGAGCAGTACTTC. Encoded protein: CAITPSGIGEQYF.

This chain connects TRBV28 to TRBJ1-4; D possibly corresponds to TRBD1 (5 bases). The germline CDR1 and CDR2 sequences are MDHEN and SYDVKM. V shed 5 bases and J shed 0 bases, with 10 bases lying between them. The CDR3 runs 15 residues. The CDR3 region is CASSVTEATNEKLFF. The CDR3 nucleotides are TGTGCCAGCAGTGTGACAGAAGCAACTAATGAAAAACTGTTTTTT.

A few counts support this clone. The chain combines TRBV28 with TRBJ1-2; 8 bases align to TRBD1. The CDR3 totals 15 residues. The germline CDR1 and CDR2 sequences are MDHEN and SYDVKM. The V segment lost 5 bases and the J segment 5 bases; nucleotides outside the gene matches: 10. Here the CDR3 reads CASSVPGTGDYGYTF. In DNA, the CDR3 is TGTGCCAGCAGTGTCCCCGGGACAGGAGATTATGGCTACACCTTC.

This chain links TRBV18 with TRBJ2-5; TRBD1 aligns across 7 bases. CDR1 is KGHSH, CDR2 LQKENI, per germline. Trimming took 6 bases from V and 5 from J; bases not matched to a gene: 9. The CDR3 has 14 residues. The CDR3 DNA reads as TGTGCCAGCTCCCCAGGGACAGCCCAGGAGACCCAGTACTTC. Its translation is CASSPGTAQETQYF.

The rearrangement links TRBV5-4 to TRBJ1-6, with unresolved D. The germline gives CDR1 SGHNT, CDR2 YYREEE (reference sequence). V was clipped by 0 bases and J by 5 bases, with 6 bases between them. This CDR3 has 14 amino acids. CDR3 residues: CASSLGGNNSPLHF. The CDR3 DNA reads TGTGCCAGCAGCTTGGGAGGGAATAATTCACCCCTCCACTTT.

The V call is TRBV15, the J call TRBJ2-2; D unresolved. The germline V gene has CDR1 LNHNV and CDR2 YYDKDF (reference sequence). V was clipped by 5 bases and J by 0 bases, with 7 bases between them. The CDR3 totals 14 residues. CDR3 residues: CATSSGSNTGELFF. The CDR3 region has the DNA TGTGCCACCAGCTCCGGGTCGAACACCGGGGAGCTGTTTTTT.

This clone qualifies as medium-sized. The chain links TRBV27 to TRBJ2-2; D might be TRBD2 (6 bases). The CDR3 totals 13 residues. Trimming shortened V by 8 bases and J by 5 bases, and 12 bases separated the two germline ends. The germline V gene has CDR1 MNHEY and CDR2 SMNVEV (reference sequence). CDR3 loop: CASGGARTGELFF. CDR3 nucleotides: TGTGCCAGCGGAGGGGCGAGGACCGGGGAGCTGTTTTTT.

This clone was detected only a few times. V and J are TRBV19 and TRBJ1-1; no definite D call. This CDR3 comprises 15 residues. The germline CDR1 and CDR2 sequences are LNHDA and SQIVND (reference sequence). Between the trimmed V and J ends, which lost 7 bases and 3 bases, there was a span of 18 bases. CDR3 DNA sequence: TGTGCCAGTACTACATCGCCCGGATTTTACACTGAAGCTTTCTTT. Translating gives CASTTSPGFYTEAFF.

CDR3 sequence (DNA): TGCGCCAGCGGACCTGCGGGACAGGGGATAGATACGCAGTATTTT. Translation: CASGPAGQGIDTQYF. This chain uses TRBV5-1 with TRBJ2-3; 10 bases are a match to TRBD1. J gave up 5 bases and V 7 bases, and 10 bases lay outside the gene matches. CDR1 SGHRS and CDR2 YFSETQ come from the germline V gene. This CDR3 contains 15 residues.

V usage is TRBV27 and J usage is TRBJ2-7, with 11 bases lining up with TRBD1. CDR1 and CDR2 (germline): MNHEY, SMNVEV (reference sequence). The CDR3 extends over 16 amino acids. The J segment lost 1 base and the V segment lost 5 bases, leaving 7 bases of the junction unmatched. CDR3 sequence (DNA): TGTGCCAGCAGTCCATCGGGACAGGGGGTTTCCTACGAGCAGTACTTC. Its translation is CASSPSGQGVSYEQYF.

This chain links TRBV5-8 with TRBJ2-1, with D tentatively TRBD2 (6 bases). CDR3 length equals 17 residues. V lost 1 base to trimming and J lost 8 bases, with 22 bases between them. The V gene's germline CDR1 is SGHTS and CDR2 YDEGEE. CDR3 protein: CASSLLMFGTGVDEQFF. CDR3 coding DNA: TGTGCCAGCAGCTTGTTAATGTTCGGGACTGGGGTGGATGAGCAGTTCTTC.

V and J are TRBV7-3 and TRBJ1-1, with D tentatively TRBD1 (6 bases). V lost 5 bases and J lost 6, with 13 bases in between. The CDR3 covers 13 residues. CDR1 and CDR2 from the germline V gene are SGHTA and FQGTGA. In nucleotides, the CDR3 is TGTGCCAGCAGCCCGGACAGTAGCTCTGAAGCTTTCTTT. It is translated as CASSPDSSSEAFF.

The chain recombines TRBV30 with TRBJ1-1; D possibly corresponds to TRBD1 (5 bases). The germline V gene has CDR1 GTSNPN and CDR2 SVGIG (reference sequence). This CDR3 spans 13 amino acids. Trimming removed 0 bases at V and 0 bases at J, with 5 bases between. The CDR3 region is CAWSVGVNTEAFF. In DNA, the CDR3 is TGTGCCTGGAGTGTGGGGGTGAACACTGAAGCTTTCTTT.

The V call is TRBV5-1, the J call TRBJ2-4; D is perhaps TRBD1 (5 bases). The length of the CDR3 is 15 residues. The V gene lost 3 bases and the J gene lost 8 bases, with 18 bases spanning the gap. Germline lookup yields CDR1 SGHRS and CDR2 YFSETQ. This CDR3 is CASSSGHATEDIQYF. CDR3 DNA sequence: TGCGCCAGCAGCTCAGGTCATGCGACAGAGGACATTCAGTACTTC.

This chain connects TRBV19 to TRBJ2-5; 9 nucleotides line up with TRBD1. Germline CDR1 and CDR2: LNHDA and SQIVND (reference sequence). This CDR3 is 14 amino acids long. The V gene end was trimmed by 6 bases and the J gene end by 3 bases; junction bases not matched to a gene: 5. The chain's CDR3 is CASRDRGGEETQYF. CDR3 DNA: TGTGCCAGTAGGGACAGGGGAGGGGAAGAGACCCAGTACTTC.

The chain combines TRBV9 with TRBJ2-1, with TRBD1 matching 9 bases. This CDR3 has 15 amino acids. Germline V CDR1 and CDR2: SGDLS, YYNGEE. J gave up 3 bases and V 0 bases, and 1 base lay outside the gene matches. CDR3 DNA sequence: TGTGCCAGCAGCGTAGCGGGACAGGGCTACAATGAGCAGTTCTTC. Translating gives CASSVAGQGYNEQFF.

The J gene is TRBJ2-1, the V gene TRBV18; D gene uncertain. Trimming left V 3 bases short and J 9 bases short, with 9 bases between. The CDR3 is 12 residues long. Per the germline V gene, CDR1 is KGHSH and CDR2 is LQKENI. In DNA, the CDR3 is TGTGCCAGCTCACCCGATACGGTTGAGCAGTTCTTC. Translating gives CASSPDTVEQFF. Combining the CDR3 with reference TRBV18 and TRBJ2-1 gives the whole variable domain NAGVMQNPRHLVRRRGQEARLRCSPMKGHSHVYWYRQLPEEGLKFMVYLQKENIIDESGMPKERFSAEFPKEGPSILRIQQVVRGDSAAYFCASSPDTVEQFFGPGTRLTVL.

This clone was seen just once. The genes are TRBV5-1 and TRBJ1-3; no clear D. The CDR3 has 15 residues. Per germline, CDR1 SGHRS and CDR2 YFSETQ. V was clipped by 3 bases and J by 0 bases, with 10 bases between them. CDR3 protein: CASSYDSYSGNTIYF. For the CDR3, the DNA is TGCGCCAGCAGCTACGATTCCTACTCTGGAAACACCATATATTTT.

V is TRBV7-9 and J is TRBJ1-2; TRBD1 agrees at 7 bases. Germline V gene lookup returns CDR1 SEHNR and CDR2 FQNEAQ (reference sequence). There are 12 residues in the CDR3. V shed 5 bases, J shed 10 bases, and the junction held 7 bases outside the gene matches. CDR3 DNA sequence: TGTGCCAGCAGCGGGACAGAGGATAACTACACCTTC. Residues: CASSGTEDNYTF.

The chain has TRBV13 and TRBJ2-6; D call uncertain. In germline, CDR1 is PRHDT, CDR2 FYEKMQ (reference sequence). Trimming shortened V by 0 bases and J by 4 bases, and 4 bases separated the two germline ends. CDR3 length: 14 amino acids. The CDR3 nucleotides are TGTGCCAGCAGCTTAGGGTCCGGGGCCAACGTCCTGACTTTC. Translated, it gives CASSLGSGANVLTF.

The chain uses TRBV5-1 and TRBJ2-1; 10 positions match TRBD1. This CDR3 comprises 15 residues. V shed 0 bases and J 8 bases; nucleotides not matched to a gene: 5. The germline V gene has CDR1 SGHRS and CDR2 YFSETQ. CDR3: CASSLGGTGVDEQFF. The CDR3 DNA is TGCGCCAGCAGCTTGGGTGGGACAGGGGTCGATGAGCAGTTCTTC.

The chain uses TRBV7-4 and TRBJ2-5; tentatively, D is TRBD1 (5 bases). The CDR3 is 11 amino acids. Trimming shortened V by 10 bases and J by 3 bases, and 9 bases separated the two germline ends. Per the germline V gene, CDR1 is SGHVT and CDR2 is SQSDAQ. This chain's CDR3 is CATGREETQYF. The CDR3 DNA is TGTGCCACGGGCAGGGAAGAGACCCAGTACTTC. Together with reference TRBV7-4 and TRBJ2-5, the CDR3 gives the full variable domain: GAGVSQSPRYKVAKRGRDVALRCDSISGHVTLYWYRQTLGQGSEVLTYSQSDAQRDKSGRPSGRFSAERPERSVSTLKIQRTEQGDSAVYLCATGREETQYFGPGTRLLVL.

The rearrangement joins TRBV27 to TRBJ2-5; no reliable D call. The germline V and J ends were trimmed by 4 bases and 0 bases, with 0 bases remaining between them. The CDR3 length is 11 residues. CDR1 and CDR2 from the germline V gene are MNHEY and SMNVEV (reference sequence). CDR3 sequence: CASSYQETQYF. The CDR3 nucleotides read TGTGCCAGCAGTTACCAAGAGACCCAGTACTTC.

This clone was counted a few times. V is TRBV6-5 and J is TRBJ2-1; D remains ambiguous. The CDR3 has 13 amino acids. The V end lost 6 bases, the J end lost 7 bases, and 13 bases lay between the germline ends. Germline assignment: CDR1 MNHEY and CDR2 SVGAGI. The chain's CDR3 is CASSVRVFNEQFF. CDR3 nucleotide sequence: TGTGCCAGCAGCGTCCGGGTTTTTAATGAGCAGTTCTTC.

Relative to its sample, this clone is medium-sized. This specimen includes other DNA sequences encoding the same CDR3. This rearrangement joins TRBV5-6 to TRBJ2-2; 9 nucleotides line up with TRBD1. The V segment lost 6 bases and the J segment 3 bases; nucleotides outside the gene matches: 3. Germline CDR1 is SGHDT and CDR2 is YYEEEE. The CDR3 totals 14 residues. The CDR3 DNA follows: TGTGCCAGCACGGGACAGGGTCACACCGGGGAGCTGTTTTTT. Protein: CASTGQGHTGELFF.

This clone was counted once. V gene TRBV28 combines with J gene TRBJ1-1; D not certain. The CDR3 has 13 amino acids. The germline gives CDR1 MDHEN, CDR2 SYDVKM. The V end was cut by 2 bases, the J end by 4 bases, with 8 bases between. The CDR3 spells CASSLRQITEAFF. The DNA of the CDR3 is TGTGCCAGCAGTTTAAGGCAGATCACTGAAGCTTTCTTT.

The chain employs TRBV5-1 and TRBJ2-7; D is unclear. Looked up from germline, CDR1 is SGHRS and CDR2 is YFSETQ. CDR3 size: 13 residues. The V and J ends lost 0 bases and 4 bases respectively, with 8 bases between them. The DNA for the CDR3 is TGCGCCAGCAGCTTGGCGGTTGGTTACGAGCAGTACTTC. Encoded protein: CASSLAVGYEQYF. Using reference TRBV5-1 and TRBJ2-7 for the parts outside the CDR3, the full variable domain is KAGVTQTPRYLIKTRGQQVTLSCSPISGHRSVSWYQQTPGQGLQFLFEYFSETQRNKGNFPGRFSGRQFSNSRSEMNVSTLELGDSALYLCASSLAVGYEQYFGPGTRLTVT.

The chain has TRBV6-1 and TRBJ2-7; TRBD1 is a possible D gene (6 bases). The germline CDR1 and CDR2 sequences are MNHNS and SASEGT. This CDR3 contains 19 residues. Trimming left V 2 bases short and J 1 base short, with 24 bases between. The CDR3 here is CASSEYRPILQGMSYEQYF. The DNA for the CDR3 is TGTGCCAGCAGTGAATATAGGCCCATCTTACAGGGAATGTCCTACGAGCAGTACTTC.

The V gene is TRBV28, the J gene TRBJ2-7; TRBD1 is a possible D gene (5 bases). The CDR3 consists of 15 residues. V lost 3 bases and J lost 0, with 12 bases in between. CDR1 and CDR2 (germline): MDHEN, SYDVKM. In DNA form, the CDR3 reads TGTGCCAGCAGTTTGGGGCAGGTCAACTCCTACGAGCAGTACTTC. Protein sequence: CASSLGQVNSYEQYF. The full variable domain, in which reference TRBV28 and TRBJ2-7 provide the parts outside the CDR3, is DVKVTQSSRYLVKRTGEKVFLECVQDMDHENMFWYRQDPGLGLRLIYFSYDVKMKEKGDIPEGYSVSREKKERFSLILESASTNQTSMYLCASSLGQVNSYEQYFGPGTRLTVT.